The next 10 T cell receptor beta chains were all read from a single sample in a study of T cells in Graves' hyperthyroidism and ophthalmopathy. RNA transcripts provided the source from which TCR beta CDR3 regions were amplified. During a first-round RT-PCR of the TCR CDR3, the HTBI primer set was used. TCRdb re-called the multiplex PCR reads through MiXCR, storing one row per CDR3 protein. In the table there are 310,000 or so distinct CDR3 sequences, approximately 17% of which are singletons. Source material: blood. The receptor set was obtained from an older woman with Graves' ophthalmopathy.

The chain joins TRBV12-3 or TRBV12-4 to TRBJ1-3, with 10 bases aligning to TRBD1. The CDR3 is 12 residues long. V lost 4 bases, J lost 9 bases, and 0 bases stayed unmatched. As DNA, the CDR3 is TGTGCCAGCAGTTGGACAGGGGGCACCATATATTTT. Translated: CASSWTGGTIYF.

This clonotype was counted at least ten times. This chain links TRBV5-1 with TRBJ1-2; D not certain. This CDR3 is 15 amino acids long. V lost 1 base and J lost 7, with 17 bases in between. Germline CDR1 is SGHRS and CDR2 is YFSETQ. The CDR3 region is CASSLFGPQGSGYTF. The DNA of the CDR3 is TGCGCCAGCAGCTTGTTCGGGCCACAAGGTTCTGGCTACACCTTC.

The chain links TRBV28 to TRBJ2-1, with 15 bases matching TRBD2. J was trimmed by 9 bases and V by 4 bases; bases with no gene match: 10. The CDR3 consists of 17 residues. The germline CDR1 and CDR2 sequences are MDHEN and SYDVKM. This CDR3 is CASSSRTSGGASGEQFF. Written as DNA, the CDR3 is TGTGCCAGCAGTTCCCGGACTAGCGGGGGGGCCTCGGGTGAGCAGTTCTTC.

Many counts were recorded for this clonotype. The chain uses TRBV7-2 and TRBJ2-5; no clear D. The CDR3 is 15 amino acids. V lost 1 base and J 3 bases, leaving 12 bases between the germline ends. Per germline, CDR1 SGHTA and CDR2 FQGNSA. Here the CDR3 reads CASSLVARVEETQYF. CDR3 coding DNA: TGTGCCAGCAGCTTAGTAGCCCGGGTCGAAGAGACCCAGTACTTC.

This clonotype was found a few times. V usage is TRBV5-5 and J usage is TRBJ2-1, with 8 bases fitting TRBD2. V shed 3 bases, J shed 1 base, and the junction held 6 bases outside the gene matches. Germline values: CDR1 SGHKS, CDR2 YYEKEE (reference sequence). The CDR3 contains 16 residues. This chain's CDR3 is CASSSVAGRSYNEQFF. DNA of the CDR3: TGTGCCAGCAGCTCAGTAGCGGGAAGGTCCTACAATGAGCAGTTCTTC.

This clonotype has a count of ten or more. The chain carries TRBV12-3 or TRBV12-4 and TRBJ1-2; 8 nucleotides line up with TRBD1. The CDR3 loop spans 14 amino acids. V shed 6 bases, J shed 8 bases, and the junction held 11 bases outside the gene matches. As DNA, the CDR3 is TGTGCCAGCAGCCTCCAGACAGGGGTCGAGGGCTACACCTTC. Translation gives CASSLQTGVEGYTF.

This clonotype came up many times. The chain combines TRBV18 with TRBJ1-3; TRBD1 agrees at 8 bases. Germline V gene data show CDR1 as KGHSH and CDR2 as LQKENI. With 4 bases clipped from V and 6 bases from J, the junction kept 8 bases outside the gene matches. The CDR3 has 15 amino acids. CDR3 amino acids: CASSLPDRAPNTIYF. Written as DNA, the CDR3 is TGTGCCAGCTCACTCCCGGACAGGGCCCCAAACACCATATATTTT.

About this clonotype itself: This clone may be a read error of a much larger clone one base away. The chain carries TRBV6-2 or TRBV6-3 and TRBJ1-5; TRBD1 agrees at 7 bases. Per the germline V gene, CDR1 is MNHEY and CDR2 is SVGEGT. CDR3 size: 17 residues. The CDR3 loop is CASTRQRTGSSSQPQHF. The CDR3 bases are TGTGCCAGCACCAGACAGAGGACAGGATCTAGCAGTCAGCCCCAGCATTTT.

This clonotype has ten or more counts. This sequence joins TRBV28 and TRBJ1-6, with 7 bases that match TRBD1. After removal of 6 bases from V and 6 bases from J, the junction contained 5 bases not matched to a gene. Germline V gene data show CDR1 as MDHEN and CDR2 as SYDVKM. The CDR3 has 14 amino acids. The CDR3 sequence is CASRSTGINSPLHF. CDR3 in DNA: TGTGCCAGCAGGTCGACAGGGATTAATTCACCCCTCCACTTT.

This clonotype was counted only a few times. The gene calls are TRBV2 and TRBJ1-6; D possibly corresponds to TRBD1 (6 bases). Trimming stripped 7 bases from V and 8 bases from J, with 21 bases between. This CDR3 is 16 amino acids long. Germline loops: CDR1 SNHLY, CDR2 FYNNEI. The CDR3 nucleotides are TGTGCCAGCATCATCTCGGGGGGGGGCGCGGATTCACCCCTCCACTTT. Translation gives CASIISGGGADSPLHF.